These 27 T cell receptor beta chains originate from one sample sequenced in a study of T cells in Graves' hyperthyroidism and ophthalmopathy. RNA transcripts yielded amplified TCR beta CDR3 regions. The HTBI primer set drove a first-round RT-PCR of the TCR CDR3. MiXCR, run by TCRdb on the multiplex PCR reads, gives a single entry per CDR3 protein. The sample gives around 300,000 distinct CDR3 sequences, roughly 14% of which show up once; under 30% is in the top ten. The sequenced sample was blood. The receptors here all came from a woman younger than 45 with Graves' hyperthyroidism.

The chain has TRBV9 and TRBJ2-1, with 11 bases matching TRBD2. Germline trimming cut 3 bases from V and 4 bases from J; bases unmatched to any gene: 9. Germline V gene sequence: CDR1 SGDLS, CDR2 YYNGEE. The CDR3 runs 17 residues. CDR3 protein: CASSATLAGGRYNEQFF. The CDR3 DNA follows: TGTGCCAGCAGCGCGACATTAGCGGGAGGGAGGTACAATGAGCAGTTCTTC.

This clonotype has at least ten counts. The CDR3 region has the DNA TGCAGTGCTAGAGATGGTACGGCGGGACAGAGCCCCTACAATGAGCAGTTCTTC. The encoded protein is CSARDGTAGQSPYNEQFF. The V gene is TRBV20-1, the J gene TRBJ2-1; D is possibly TRBD1 (7 bases). Germline V gives CDR1 DFQATT, CDR2 SNEGSKA (reference sequence). CDR3 length: 18 residues. Trimming took off 0 bases at V and 2 bases at J, with 20 bases between the two ends.

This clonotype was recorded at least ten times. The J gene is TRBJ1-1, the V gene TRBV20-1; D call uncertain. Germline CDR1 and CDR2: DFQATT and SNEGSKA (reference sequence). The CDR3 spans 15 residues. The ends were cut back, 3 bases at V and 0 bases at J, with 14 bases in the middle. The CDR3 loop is CSASPWRLMNTEAFF. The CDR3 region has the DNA TGCAGTGCTAGTCCATGGCGCCTCATGAACACTGAAGCTTTCTTT.

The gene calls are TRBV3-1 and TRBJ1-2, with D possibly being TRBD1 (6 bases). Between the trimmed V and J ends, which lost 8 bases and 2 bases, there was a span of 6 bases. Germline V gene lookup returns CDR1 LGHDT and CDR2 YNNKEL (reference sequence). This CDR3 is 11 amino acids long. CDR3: CASGTNYGYTF. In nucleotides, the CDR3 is TGTGCCAGCGGGACAAACTATGGCTACACCTTC.

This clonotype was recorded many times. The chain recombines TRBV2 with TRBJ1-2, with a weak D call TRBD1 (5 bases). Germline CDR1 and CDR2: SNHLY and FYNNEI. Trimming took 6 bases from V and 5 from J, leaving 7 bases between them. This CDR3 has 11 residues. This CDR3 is CASSQGYGYTF. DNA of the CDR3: TGTGCCAGCAGCCAGGGATATGGCTACACCTTC.

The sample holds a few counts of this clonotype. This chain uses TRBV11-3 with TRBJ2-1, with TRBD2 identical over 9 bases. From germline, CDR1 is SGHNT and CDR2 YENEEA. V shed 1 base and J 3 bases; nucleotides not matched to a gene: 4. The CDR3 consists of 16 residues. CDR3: CASSLGSGSFYNEQFF. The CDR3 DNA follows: TGTGCCAGCAGCTTAGGTAGCGGGAGTTTCTACAATGAGCAGTTCTTC.

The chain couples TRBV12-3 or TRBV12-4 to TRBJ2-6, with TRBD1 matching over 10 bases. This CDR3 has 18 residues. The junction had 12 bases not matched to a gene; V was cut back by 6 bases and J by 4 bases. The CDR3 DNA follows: TGTGCCAGCAGGGGAGGGACAGGGGCTACGTCCGGGGCCAACGTCCTGACTTTC. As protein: CASRGGTGATSGANVLTF.

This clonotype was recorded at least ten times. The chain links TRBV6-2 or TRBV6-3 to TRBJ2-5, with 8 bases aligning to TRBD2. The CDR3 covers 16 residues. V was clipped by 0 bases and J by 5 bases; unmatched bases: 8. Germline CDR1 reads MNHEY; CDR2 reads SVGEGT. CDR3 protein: CASSYSFGRGQETQYF. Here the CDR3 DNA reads TGTGCCAGCAGTTACTCGTTCGGGAGGGGTCAGGAGACCCAGTACTTC.

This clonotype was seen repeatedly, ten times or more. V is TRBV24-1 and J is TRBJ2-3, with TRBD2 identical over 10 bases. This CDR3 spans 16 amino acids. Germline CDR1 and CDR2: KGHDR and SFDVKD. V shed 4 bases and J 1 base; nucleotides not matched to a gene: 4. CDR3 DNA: TGTGCCACCAGTGACCCAGGGACTAGCGGCACAGATACGCAGTATTTT. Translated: CATSDPGTSGTDTQYF.

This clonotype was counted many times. The CDR3 protein is CSAPRTPATSYNEQFF. CDR3 coding DNA: TGCAGTGCCCCGAGGACTCCGGCTACTTCCTACAATGAGCAGTTCTTC. The rearrangement links TRBV20-1 to TRBJ2-1, with D tentatively TRBD2 (5 bases). The V end lost 6 bases, the J end lost 1 base, and 19 bases lay between the germline ends. The CDR3 sequence is 16 residues long. The V gene's germline CDR1 is DFQATT and CDR2 SNEGSKA (reference sequence).

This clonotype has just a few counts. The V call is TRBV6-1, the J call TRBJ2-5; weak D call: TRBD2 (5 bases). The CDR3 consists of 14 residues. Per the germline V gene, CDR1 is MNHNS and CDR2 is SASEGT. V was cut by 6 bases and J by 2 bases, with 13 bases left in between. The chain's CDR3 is CASRNSGEQETQYF. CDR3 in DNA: TGTGCCAGCAGGAATTCCGGGGAACAAGAGACCCAGTACTTC.

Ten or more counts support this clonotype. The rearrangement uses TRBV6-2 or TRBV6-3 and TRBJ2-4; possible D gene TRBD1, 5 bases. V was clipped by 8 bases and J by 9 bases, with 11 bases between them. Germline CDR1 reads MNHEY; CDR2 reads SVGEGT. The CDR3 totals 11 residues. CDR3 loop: CASGKQGIQYF. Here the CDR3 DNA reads TGTGCCAGCGGGAAGCAGGGCATTCAGTACTTC.

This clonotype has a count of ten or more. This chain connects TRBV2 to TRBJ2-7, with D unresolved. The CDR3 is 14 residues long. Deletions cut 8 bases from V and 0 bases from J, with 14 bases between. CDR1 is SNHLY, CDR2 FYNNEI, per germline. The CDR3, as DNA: TGTGCCAGCCTTCCCCGGGCCGACTCCTACGAGCAGTACTTC. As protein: CASLPRADSYEQYF.

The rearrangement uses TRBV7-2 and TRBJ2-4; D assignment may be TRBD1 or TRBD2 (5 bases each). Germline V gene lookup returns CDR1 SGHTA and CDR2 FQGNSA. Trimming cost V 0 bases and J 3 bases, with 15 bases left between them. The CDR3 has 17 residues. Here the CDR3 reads CASSLADFWGFKNIQYF. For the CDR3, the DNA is TGTGCCAGCAGCTTAGCCGATTTTTGGGGGTTCAAAAACATTCAGTACTTC.

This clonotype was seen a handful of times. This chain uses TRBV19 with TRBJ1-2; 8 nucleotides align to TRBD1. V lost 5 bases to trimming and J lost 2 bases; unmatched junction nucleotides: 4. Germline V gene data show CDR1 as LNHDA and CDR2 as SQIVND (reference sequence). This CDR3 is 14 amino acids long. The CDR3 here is CASSYRDRNYGYTF. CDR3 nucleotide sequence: TGTGCCAGTAGTTATCGGGACAGGAACTATGGCTACACCTTC.

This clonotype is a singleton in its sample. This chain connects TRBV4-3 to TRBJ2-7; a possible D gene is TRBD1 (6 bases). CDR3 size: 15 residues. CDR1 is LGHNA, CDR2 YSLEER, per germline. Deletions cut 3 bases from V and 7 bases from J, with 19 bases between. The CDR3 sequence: CASSHLTTGQEEQYF. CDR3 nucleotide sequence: TGCGCCAGCAGCCACCTGACGACGGGACAAGAGGAGCAGTACTTC.

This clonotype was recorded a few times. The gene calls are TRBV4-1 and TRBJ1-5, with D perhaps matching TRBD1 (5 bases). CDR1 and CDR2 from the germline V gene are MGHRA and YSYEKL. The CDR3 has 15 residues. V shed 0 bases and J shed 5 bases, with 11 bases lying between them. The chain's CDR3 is CASSQETRGHQPQHF. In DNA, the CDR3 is TGCGCCAGCAGCCAAGAGACACGGGGACATCAGCCCCAGCATTTT.

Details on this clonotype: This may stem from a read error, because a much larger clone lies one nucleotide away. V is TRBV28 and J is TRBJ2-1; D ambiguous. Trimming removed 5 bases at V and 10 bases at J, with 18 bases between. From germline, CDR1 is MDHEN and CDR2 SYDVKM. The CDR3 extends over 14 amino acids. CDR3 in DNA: TGTGCCAGCAGTCTCTCCCTCTTTGGTCACGAGCAGTTCTTC. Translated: CASSLSLFGHEQFF.

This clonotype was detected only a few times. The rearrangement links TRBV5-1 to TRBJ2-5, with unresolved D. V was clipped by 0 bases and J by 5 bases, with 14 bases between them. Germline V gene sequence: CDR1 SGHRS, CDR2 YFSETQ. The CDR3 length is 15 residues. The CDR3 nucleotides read TGCGCCAGCAGCTTGGTCCCACGTCCACGGGAGACCCAGTACTTC. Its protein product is CASSLVPRPRETQYF. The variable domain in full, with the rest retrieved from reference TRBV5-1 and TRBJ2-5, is KAGVTQTPRYLIKTRGQQVTLSCSPISGHRSVSWYQQTPGQGLQFLFEYFSETQRNKGNFPGRFSGRQFSNSRSEMNVSTLELGDSALYLCASSLVPRPRETQYFGPGTRLLVL.

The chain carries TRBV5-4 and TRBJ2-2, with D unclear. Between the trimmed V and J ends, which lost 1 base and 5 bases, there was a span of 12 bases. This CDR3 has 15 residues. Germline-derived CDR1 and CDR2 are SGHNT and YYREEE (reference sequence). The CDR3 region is CASSLFGRPTGELFF. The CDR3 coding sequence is TGTGCCAGCAGCTTGTTCGGCAGACCTACCGGGGAGCTGTTTTTT.

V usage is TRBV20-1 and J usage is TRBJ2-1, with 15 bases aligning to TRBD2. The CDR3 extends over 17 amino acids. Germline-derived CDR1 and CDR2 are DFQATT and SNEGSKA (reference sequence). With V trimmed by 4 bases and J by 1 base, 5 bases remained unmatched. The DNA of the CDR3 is TGCAGTGCTACCGGACTAGCGGGAGGGTTATCCTACAATGAGCAGTTCTTC. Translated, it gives CSATGLAGGLSYNEQFF.

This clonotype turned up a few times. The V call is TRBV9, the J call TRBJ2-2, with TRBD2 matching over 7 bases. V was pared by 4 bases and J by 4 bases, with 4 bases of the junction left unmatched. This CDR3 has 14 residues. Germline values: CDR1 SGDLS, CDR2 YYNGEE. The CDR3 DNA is TGTGCCAGCAGCCAACGGACTAGCACCGGGGAGCTGTTTTTT. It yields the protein CASSQRTSTGELFF.

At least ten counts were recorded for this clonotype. CDR3 bases: TGTGCCAGCAGAAGCCCCGGGACAGGGGCTACTCGGGAGCAGTACTTC. Encoded protein: CASRSPGTGATREQYF. V and J are TRBV11-2 and TRBJ2-7; 10 bases match TRBD1. The CDR3 is 16 amino acids. CDR1 is SGHAT, CDR2 FQNNGV, per germline. The ends lost 6 bases at V and 7 bases at J; junction bases unmatched: 15.

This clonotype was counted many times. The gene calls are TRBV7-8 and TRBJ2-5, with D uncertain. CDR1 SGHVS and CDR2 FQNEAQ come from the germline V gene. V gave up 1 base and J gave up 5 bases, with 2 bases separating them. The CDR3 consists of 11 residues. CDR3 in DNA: TGTGCCAGCAGCTTAGTGGAGACCCAGTACTTC. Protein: CASSLVETQYF.

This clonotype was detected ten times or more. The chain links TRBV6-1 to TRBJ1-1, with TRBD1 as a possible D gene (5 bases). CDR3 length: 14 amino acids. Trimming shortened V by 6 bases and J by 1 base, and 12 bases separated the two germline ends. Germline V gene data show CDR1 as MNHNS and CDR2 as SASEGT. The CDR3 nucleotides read TGTGCCAGCAGCCTTAGAGGGACGAACACTGAAGCTTTCTTT. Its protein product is CASSLRGTNTEAFF.

The CDR3 sequence: CAWSVGQGYSTEAFF. The CDR3 DNA is TGTGCCTGGAGTGTCGGACAGGGTTATTCCACTGAAGCTTTCTTT. The J gene is TRBJ1-1, the V gene TRBV30; 8 nucleotides align to TRBD1. The CDR3 is 15 residues long. V lost 0 bases, J lost 4 bases, and 7 bases stayed unmatched. Germline V lookup: CDR1 GTSNPN, CDR2 SVGIG (reference sequence).

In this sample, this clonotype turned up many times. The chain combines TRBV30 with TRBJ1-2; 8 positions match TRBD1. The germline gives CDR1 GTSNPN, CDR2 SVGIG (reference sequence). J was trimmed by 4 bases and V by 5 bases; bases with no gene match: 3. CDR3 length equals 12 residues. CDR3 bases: TGTGCCTGGGAGGGGACAGGCTATGGCTACACCTTC. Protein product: CAWEGTGYGYTF.